This TCR beta chain was captured in a study of T cell responses to AZD1222 COVID-19 vaccine. Broader study findings: Elevations in Spike-specific TCR breadth and depth followed administration of two AZD1222 doses. Researchers report vaccine-associated CD4 TCRs spanning spike, with dominance at 160-218 and 743-854. Nearly half of spike-specific TCRs reportedly target variant regions that are unmutated in the B.1.351 and B.1.1.7 variants. At baseline, seropositivity was found in only a handful of AZD1222 recipients.

In regard to this clone: Its specificity is unknown.

Germline-derived CDR1 and CDR2 are KGHSH and LQKENI. Trimming removed 2 bases at V and 0 bases at J, with 5 bases between. The CDR3 is 13 residues long. TCRdb's copy holds only in-frame clones and misses some; the assay was immunoSEQ multiplex PCR. The repertoire holds about 180,000 clones, with approximately 90% as singletons. This sequence originates from an adult in good health. This chain links TRBV18 with TRBJ2-7, with D unclear. Sequencing used peripheral blood, obtained on day 0 of AZD1222 vaccination. DNA of the CDR3: TGTGCCAGCTCACCAGACGGCTCCTACGAGCAGTACTTC. Translation: CASSPDGSYEQYF.